A single T cell receptor beta chain is shown here with its context. Its antigen is unidentified. The data belong to a study of CXCR3-negative and CXCR3-positive naive CD8 T cells. Study as a whole: Roughly 130 million TRB reads in total, about 1.5 +/- 0.3 million per library.

In preparing the TRB cDNA libraries, 5' RACE with UMI labels was used. TCRdb re-called the 5' RACE reads and catalogs CDR3 proteins one per entry, DNA excluded. The sample includes about 120,000 distinct CDR3 sequences. Study outcomes and limitations: When CXCR3-positive naive cells were set against CXCR3-negative naive cells, the former had more hydrophobic TRB CDR3s. Within a donor, both naive subsets shared TRBV-TRBJ usage, unlike memory cells.

This CDR3 is 13 amino acids long. Germline V lookup: CDR1 SQVTM, CDR2 ANQGSEA. Triplicates of 300,000 cells were sorted from each CD8+ T cell subset. Naive CD8+ T cells displayed a CD45RO-CCR7+CD27+CD95- phenotype. The chain recombines TRBV29-1 with TRBJ2-7. The receptor was derived from a human donor in good health. Some clones in this sample may be carry-over from other donors' samples. The specimen was naive CXCR3+ CD8+ T cells from blood. Described subset: CD45RO-CCR7+CD27+CD95- naive CD8+ T cells expressing CXCR3 (TNR3+). CDR3 residues: CSVEVGNHYEQYF.